The source of this TCR beta chain is a study of cytomegalovirus exposure and HLA in healthy donors. Findings of the study overall: A later analysis linked a missense DCLRE1C variant to TCR beta V- and J-gene trimming. It was taken for granted in presence/absence analyses that sequencing depth across donors was roughly uniform.

Per the germline V gene, CDR1 is LNHNV and CDR2 is YYDKDF (reference sequence). The germline V and J ends were trimmed by 0 bases and 3 bases, with 7 bases remaining between them. The length of the CDR3 is 14 residues. Turning to this clone: Its antigen is undetermined.

Vbeta (60) and Jbeta (13) primers were used in the PCR. TCRdb's table, derived via immunoSEQ multiplex PCR, lists solely in-frame clones and lacks some. The profile shows around 98,000 clones, 69% of them singletons. The J gene is TRBJ2-3, the V gene TRBV15; D unclear. Source material: PBMCs. The sequence was obtained from a female donor in good health and CMV-seronegative. The CDR3 spells CATSRDAATDTQYF. DNA for the CDR3: TGTGCCACCAGCAGAGATGCGGCTACAGATACGCAGTATTTT.